A selection of T cell receptor beta chains follows, all from one sample in a study of cytomegalovirus exposure and HLA in healthy donors. Repertoires were generated with immunoSEQ multiplex PCR, while TCRdb's copy carries only in-frame clones and drops some. The sample includes 100,000 to 150,000 clones, about 84% of them seen just once. The specimen was PBMCs. All receptors derive from a man aged 18-30 years in good health and CMV-seropositive. The CDR3 runs from the conserved cysteine through the conserved F or W. The order of the fields is J gene, D gene, clone size, V gene, CDR3 protein, CDR3 DNA. D genes are given only for firm matches. Part of the rows lack a size; the others show once, few, many or a class for expanded clones.

j_call: TRBJ2-3; d_call: TRBD2; clone_size: few; v_call: TRBV9; cdr3_aa: CASSVYGRADTQYF; cdr3_nt: TGTGCCAGCAGCGTATACGGGAGGGCCGATACGCAGTATTTT
j_call: TRBJ2-4; d_call: -; clone_size: -; v_call: TRBV19; cdr3_aa: CASMSDSVQYF; cdr3_nt: TGTGCCAGTATGTCGGACTCCGTTCAGTACTTC
j_call: TRBJ2-5; d_call: TRBD2; clone_size: -; v_call: TRBV6-1; cdr3_aa: CASSELAVQTQYF; cdr3_nt: TGTGCCAGCAGTGAACTAGCGGTACAGACCCAGTACTTC
j_call: TRBJ2-7; d_call: TRBD1; clone_size: once; v_call: TRBV25-1; cdr3_aa: CASSDPDRGTYEQYF; cdr3_nt: TGTGCCAGCAGTGACCCAGACAGGGGTACGTACGAGCAGTACTTC
j_call: TRBJ2-5; d_call: TRBD1; clone_size: -; v_call: TRBV7-9; cdr3_aa: CASRHPGQGAQETQYF; cdr3_nt: TGTGCCAGCAGACACCCGGGACAGGGGGCTCAAGAGACCCAGTACTTC
j_call: TRBJ1-2; d_call: -; clone_size: -; v_call: TRBV28; cdr3_aa: CASSSGKESYTF; cdr3_nt: TGTGCCAGCAGTTCTGGAAAGGAGAGCTACACCTTC
j_call: TRBJ1-3; d_call: TRBD1; clone_size: -; v_call: TRBV19; cdr3_aa: CASSMDRNSGNTIYF; cdr3_nt: TGTGCCAGTAGTATGGACAGGAACTCTGGAAACACCATATATTTT
j_call: TRBJ1-1; d_call: -; clone_size: -; v_call: TRBV7-9; cdr3_aa: CSSRRGWTEAFF; cdr3_nt: TGTTCCAGCAGACGGGGTTGGACTGAAGCTTTCTTT
j_call: TRBJ1-2; d_call: -; clone_size: few; v_call: TRBV19; cdr3_aa: CASRTVYGYTF; cdr3_nt: TGTGCCAGTAGGACAGTGTATGGCTACACCTTC
j_call: TRBJ1-2; d_call: TRBD1; clone_size: -; v_call: TRBV4-3; cdr3_aa: CASSPSGTGGYGYTF; cdr3_nt: TGCGCCAGCAGCCCGTCCGGGACAGGAGGCTATGGCTACACCTTC
j_call: TRBJ2-3; d_call: -; clone_size: -; v_call: TRBV4-3; cdr3_aa: CASSQDRTGDTQYF; cdr3_nt: TGCGCCAGCAGCCAAGACCGAACAGGGGATACGCAGTATTTT
j_call: TRBJ2-1; d_call: TRBD2; clone_size: -; v_call: TRBV11-2; cdr3_aa: CASSPWPSGSNEQFF; cdr3_nt: TGTGCCAGCAGCCCCTGGCCTAGCGGGAGCAATGAGCAGTTCTTC
j_call: TRBJ1-2; d_call: -; clone_size: -; v_call: TRBV7-2; cdr3_aa: CASSPRSVSGSGYGYTF; cdr3_nt: TGTGCCAGCAGCCCACGTTCGGTTTCGGGTTCTGGTTATGGCTACACCTTC
j_call: TRBJ1-6; d_call: -; clone_size: -; v_call: TRBV5-6; cdr3_aa: CASSRTAGNSPLHF; cdr3_nt: TGTGCCAGCAGCCGGACAGCGGGGAATTCACCCCTCCACTTT
j_call: TRBJ2-3; d_call: TRBD2; clone_size: -; v_call: TRBV10-1; cdr3_aa: CASSPGLGTSGSTDTQYF; cdr3_nt: TGCGCCAGCAGTCCTGGCCTCGGGACTAGCGGAAGTACAGATACGCAGTATTTT
j_call: TRBJ2-4; d_call: TRBD1; clone_size: -; v_call: TRBV19; cdr3_aa: CASSTRTGIAKNIQYF; cdr3_nt: TGTGCCAGTAGTACGCGGACAGGAATAGCCAAAAACATTCAGTACTTC
j_call: TRBJ1-2; d_call: -; clone_size: -; v_call: TRBV30; cdr3_aa: CAWTGVWSGYTF; cdr3_nt: TGTGCCTGGACGGGGGTATGGAGTGGCTACACCTTC
j_call: TRBJ1-6; d_call: -; clone_size: -; v_call: TRBV5-6; cdr3_aa: CASSRREKRDSPLHF; cdr3_nt: TGTGCCAGCAGCCGCCGGGAAAAAAGGGATTCACCCCTCCACTTT
j_call: TRBJ2-2; d_call: -; clone_size: -; v_call: TRBV19; cdr3_aa: CASSYGGGTGELFF; cdr3_nt: TGTGCCAGTAGTTACGGGGGTGGAACCGGGGAGCTGTTTTTT
j_call: TRBJ1-3; d_call: -; clone_size: -; v_call: TRBV30; cdr3_aa: CAWIVGNTIYF; cdr3_nt: TGTGCCTGGATCGTCGGGAACACCATATATTTT
j_call: TRBJ2-1; d_call: -; clone_size: -; v_call: TRBV5-6; cdr3_aa: CASSLGRRSIDNEQFF; cdr3_nt: TGTGCCAGCAGCTTGGGACGGAGGTCGATAGACAATGAGCAGTTCTTC
j_call: TRBJ2-3; d_call: TRBD1; clone_size: once; v_call: TRBV6-6; cdr3_aa: CASSPRDRGTDTQYF; cdr3_nt: TGTGCCAGCAGTCCAAGGGACAGGGGAACAGATACGCAGTATTTT
j_call: TRBJ1-3; d_call: -; clone_size: -; v_call: TRBV30; cdr3_aa: CAWKGSPGNTIYF; cdr3_nt: TGTGCCTGGAAGGGGTCCCCTGGAAACACCATATATTTT